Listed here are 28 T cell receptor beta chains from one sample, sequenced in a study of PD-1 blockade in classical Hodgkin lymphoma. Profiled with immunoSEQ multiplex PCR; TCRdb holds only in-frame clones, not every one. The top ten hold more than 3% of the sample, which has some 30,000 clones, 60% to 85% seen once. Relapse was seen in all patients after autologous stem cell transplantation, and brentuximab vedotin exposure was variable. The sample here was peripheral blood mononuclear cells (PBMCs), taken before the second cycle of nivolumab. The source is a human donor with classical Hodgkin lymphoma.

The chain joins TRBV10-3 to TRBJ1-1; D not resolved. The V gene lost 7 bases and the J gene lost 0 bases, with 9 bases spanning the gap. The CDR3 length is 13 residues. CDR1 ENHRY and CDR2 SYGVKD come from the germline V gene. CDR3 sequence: CAIKVQMNTEAFF. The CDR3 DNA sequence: TGTGCCATCAAGGTGCAAATGAACACTGAAGCTTTCTTT.

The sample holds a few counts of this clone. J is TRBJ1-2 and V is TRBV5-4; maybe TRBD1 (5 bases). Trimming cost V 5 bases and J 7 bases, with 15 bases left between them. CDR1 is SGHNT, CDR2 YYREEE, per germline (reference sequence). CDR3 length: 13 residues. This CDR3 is CASRLGGTAGYTF. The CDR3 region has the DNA TGTGCCAGCAGACTTGGCGGGACCGCTGGCTACACCTTC.

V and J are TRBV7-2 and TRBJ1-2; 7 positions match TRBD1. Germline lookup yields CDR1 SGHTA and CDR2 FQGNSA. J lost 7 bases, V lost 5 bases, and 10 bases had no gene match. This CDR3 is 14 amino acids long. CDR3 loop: CASSARGGGPGYTF. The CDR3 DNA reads TGTGCCAGCAGCGCCAGGGGGGGAGGTCCTGGCTACACCTTC.

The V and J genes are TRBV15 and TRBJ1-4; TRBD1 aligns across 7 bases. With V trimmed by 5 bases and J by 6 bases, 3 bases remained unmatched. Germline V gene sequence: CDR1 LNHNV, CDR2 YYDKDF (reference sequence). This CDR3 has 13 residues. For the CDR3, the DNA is TGTGCCACCAGCGGCAGGGGGGATGAAAAACTGTTTTTT. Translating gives CATSGRGDEKLFF.

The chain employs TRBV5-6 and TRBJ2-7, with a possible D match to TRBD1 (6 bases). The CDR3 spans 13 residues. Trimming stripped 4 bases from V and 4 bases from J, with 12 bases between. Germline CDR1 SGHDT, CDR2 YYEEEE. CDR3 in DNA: TGTGCCAGCAGCCCCGGGACACAGTACGAGCAGTACTTC. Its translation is CASSPGTQYEQYF.

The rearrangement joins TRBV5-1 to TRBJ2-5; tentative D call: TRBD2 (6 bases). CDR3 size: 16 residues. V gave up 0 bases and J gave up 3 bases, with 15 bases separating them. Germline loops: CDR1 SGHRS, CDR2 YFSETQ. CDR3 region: CASSLVFSGREETQYF. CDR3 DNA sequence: TGCGCCAGCAGCTTGGTCTTCAGCGGGCGAGAAGAGACCCAGTACTTC.

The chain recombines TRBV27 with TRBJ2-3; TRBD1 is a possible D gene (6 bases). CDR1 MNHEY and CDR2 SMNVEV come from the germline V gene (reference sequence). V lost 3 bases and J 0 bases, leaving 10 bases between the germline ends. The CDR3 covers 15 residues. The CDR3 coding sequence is TGTGCCAGCAGTTTCGGGACACTTAGCACAGATACGCAGTATTTT. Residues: CASSFGTLSTDTQYF.

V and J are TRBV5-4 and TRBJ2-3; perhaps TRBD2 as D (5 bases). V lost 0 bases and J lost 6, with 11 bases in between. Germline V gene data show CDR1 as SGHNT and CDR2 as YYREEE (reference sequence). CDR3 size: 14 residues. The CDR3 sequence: CASSLAGKKDTQYF. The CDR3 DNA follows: TGTGCCAGCAGCTTGGCCGGGAAGAAGGATACGCAGTATTTT.

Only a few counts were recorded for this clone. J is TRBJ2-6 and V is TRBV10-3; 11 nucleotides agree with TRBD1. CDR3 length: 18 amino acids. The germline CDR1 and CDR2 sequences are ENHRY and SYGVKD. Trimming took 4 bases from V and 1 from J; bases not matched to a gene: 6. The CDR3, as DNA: TGTGCCATCAGTGTTCCCGGACAGGGGGCGTCTGGGGCCAACGTCCTGACTTTC. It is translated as CAISVPGQGASGANVLTF.

This CDR3 reads CASRGGPSGYYEQYF. The CDR3 DNA reads TGTGCCAGCAGGGGGGGGCCTAGCGGGTACTACGAGCAGTACTTC. V gene TRBV11-2 combines with J gene TRBJ2-7; TRBD2 matches at 8 bases. After removal of 6 bases from V and 3 bases from J, the junction contained 10 bases not matched to a gene. Germline V gene data show CDR1 as SGHAT and CDR2 as FQNNGV. The CDR3 sequence is 15 residues long.

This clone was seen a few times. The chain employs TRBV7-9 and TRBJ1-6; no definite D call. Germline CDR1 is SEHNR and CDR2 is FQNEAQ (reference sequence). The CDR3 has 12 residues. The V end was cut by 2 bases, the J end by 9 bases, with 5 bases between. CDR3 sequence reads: CASSLMLSPLHF. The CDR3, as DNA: TGTGCCAGCAGCTTAATGCTTTCACCCCTCCACTTT.

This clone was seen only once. The DNA of the CDR3 is TGTGCCAGCAGTTCGGGGGCAGGGAGCCATTCCTACGAGCAGTACTTC. As protein: CASSSGAGSHSYEQYF. The chain recombines TRBV28 with TRBJ2-7, with D perhaps being TRBD1 or TRBD2 (6 bases each). Trimming took off 4 bases at V and 1 base at J, with 17 bases between the two ends. The CDR3 is 16 residues long. CDR1 and CDR2 from the germline V gene are MDHEN and SYDVKM.

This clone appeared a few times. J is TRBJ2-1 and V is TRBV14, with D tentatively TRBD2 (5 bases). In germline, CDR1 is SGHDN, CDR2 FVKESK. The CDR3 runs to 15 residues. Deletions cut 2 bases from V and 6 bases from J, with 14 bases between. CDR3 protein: CASSQPPPGSNEQFF. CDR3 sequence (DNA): TGTGCCAGCAGCCAACCGCCCCCGGGGTCCAATGAGCAGTTCTTC.

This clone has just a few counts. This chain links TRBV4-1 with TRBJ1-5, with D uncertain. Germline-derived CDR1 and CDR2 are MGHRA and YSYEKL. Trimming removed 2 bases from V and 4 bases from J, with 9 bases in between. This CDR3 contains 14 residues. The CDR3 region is CASSQIMGNQPQHF. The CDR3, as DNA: TGCGCCAGCAGCCAAATTATGGGAAATCAGCCCCAGCATTTT.

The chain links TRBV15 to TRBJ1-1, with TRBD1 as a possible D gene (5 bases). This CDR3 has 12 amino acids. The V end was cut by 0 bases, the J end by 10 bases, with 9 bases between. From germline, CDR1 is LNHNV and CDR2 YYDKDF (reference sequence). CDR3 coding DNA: TGTGCCACCAGCAGAGATCAAGGGGCAGCTTTCTTT. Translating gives CATSRDQGAAFF.

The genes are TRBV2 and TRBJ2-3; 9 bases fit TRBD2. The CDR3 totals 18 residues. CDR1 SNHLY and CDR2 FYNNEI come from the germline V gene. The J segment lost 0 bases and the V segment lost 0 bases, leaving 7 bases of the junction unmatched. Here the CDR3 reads CASSEAASGDASTDTQYF. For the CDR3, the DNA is TGTGCCAGCAGTGAAGCGGCTAGCGGGGACGCTAGCACAGATACGCAGTATTTT.

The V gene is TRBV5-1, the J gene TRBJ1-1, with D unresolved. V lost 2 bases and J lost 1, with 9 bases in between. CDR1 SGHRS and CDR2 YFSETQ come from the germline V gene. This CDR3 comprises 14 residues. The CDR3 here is CASSFSDPNTEAFF. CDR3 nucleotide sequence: TGCGCCAGCAGCTTTTCGGACCCGAACACTGAAGCTTTCTTT.

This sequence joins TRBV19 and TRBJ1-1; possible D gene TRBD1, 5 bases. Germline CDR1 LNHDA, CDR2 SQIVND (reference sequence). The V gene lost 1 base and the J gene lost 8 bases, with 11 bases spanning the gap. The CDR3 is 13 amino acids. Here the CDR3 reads CASSIVPTAEAFF. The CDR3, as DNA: TGTGCCAGTAGTATAGTCCCGACAGCCGAAGCTTTCTTT.

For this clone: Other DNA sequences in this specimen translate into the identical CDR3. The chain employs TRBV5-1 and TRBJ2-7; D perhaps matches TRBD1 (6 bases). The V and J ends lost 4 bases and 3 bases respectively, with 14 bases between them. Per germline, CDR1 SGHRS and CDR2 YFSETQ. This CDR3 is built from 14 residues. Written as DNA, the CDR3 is TGCGCCAGCAGCCATAGGACAGACTACTACGAGCAGTACTTC. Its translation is CASSHRTDYYEQYF.

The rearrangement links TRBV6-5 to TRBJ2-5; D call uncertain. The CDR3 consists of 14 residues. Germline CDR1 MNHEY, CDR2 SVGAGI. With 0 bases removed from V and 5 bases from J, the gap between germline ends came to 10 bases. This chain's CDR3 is CASSYSPGRETQYF. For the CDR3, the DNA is TGTGCCAGCAGTTACTCCCCAGGCCGGGAGACCCAGTACTTC.

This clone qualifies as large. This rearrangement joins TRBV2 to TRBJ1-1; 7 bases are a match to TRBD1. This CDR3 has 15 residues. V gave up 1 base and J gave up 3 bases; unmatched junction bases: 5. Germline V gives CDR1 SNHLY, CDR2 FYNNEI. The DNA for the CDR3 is TGTGCCAGCAGTGAAGGGGCAGGGGGGTACACTGAAGCTTTCTTT. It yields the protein CASSEGAGGYTEAFF. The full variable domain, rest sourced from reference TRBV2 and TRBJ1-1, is EPEVTQTPSHQVTQMGQEVILRCVPISNHLYFYWYRQILGQKVEFLVSFYNNEISEKSEIFDDQFSVERPDGSNFTLKIRSTKLEDSAMYFCASSEGAGGYTEAFFGQGTRLTVV.

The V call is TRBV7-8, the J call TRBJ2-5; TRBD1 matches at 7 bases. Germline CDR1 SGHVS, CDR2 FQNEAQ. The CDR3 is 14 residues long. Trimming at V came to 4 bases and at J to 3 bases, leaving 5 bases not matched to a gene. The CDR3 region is CASSSATGKETQYF. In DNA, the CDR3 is TGTGCCAGCAGCTCAGCGACAGGGAAAGAGACCCAGTACTTC.

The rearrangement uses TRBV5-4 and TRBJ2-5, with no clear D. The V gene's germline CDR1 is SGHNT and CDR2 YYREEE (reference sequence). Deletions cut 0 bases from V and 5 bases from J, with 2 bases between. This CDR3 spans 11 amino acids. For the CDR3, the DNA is TGTGCCAGCAGCTTGGAGGAGACCCAGTACTTC. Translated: CASSLEETQYF.

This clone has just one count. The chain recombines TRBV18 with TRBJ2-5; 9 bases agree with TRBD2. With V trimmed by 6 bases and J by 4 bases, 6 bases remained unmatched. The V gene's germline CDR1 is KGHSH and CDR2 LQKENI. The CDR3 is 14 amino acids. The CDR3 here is CASSPTSGLETQYF. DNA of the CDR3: TGTGCCAGCTCTCCGACTAGCGGCTTAGAGACCCAGTACTTC.

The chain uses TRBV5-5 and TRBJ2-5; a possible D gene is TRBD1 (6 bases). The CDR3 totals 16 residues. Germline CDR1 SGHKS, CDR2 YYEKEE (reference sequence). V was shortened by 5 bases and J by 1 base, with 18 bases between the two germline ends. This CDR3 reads CASSGADSVFQETQYF. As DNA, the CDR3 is TGTGCCAGCAGTGGGGCGGACAGCGTATTCCAAGAGACCCAGTACTTC.

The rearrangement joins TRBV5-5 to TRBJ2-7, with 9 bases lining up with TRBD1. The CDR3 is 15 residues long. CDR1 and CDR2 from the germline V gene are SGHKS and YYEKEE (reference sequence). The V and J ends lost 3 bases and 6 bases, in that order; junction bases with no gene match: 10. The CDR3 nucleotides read TGTGCCAGCAGCTGGGGGACAGGGAAGTCGAGCGAGCAGTACTTC. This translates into CASSWGTGKSSEQYF.

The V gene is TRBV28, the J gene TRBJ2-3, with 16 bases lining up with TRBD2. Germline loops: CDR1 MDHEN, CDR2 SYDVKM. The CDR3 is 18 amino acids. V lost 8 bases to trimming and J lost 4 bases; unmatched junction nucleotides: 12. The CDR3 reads CASLGLAGGTWAPDTQYF. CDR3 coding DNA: TGTGCCAGCCTGGGACTAGCGGGGGGGACCTGGGCTCCAGATACGCAGTATTTT. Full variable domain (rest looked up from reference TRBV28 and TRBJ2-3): DVKVTQSSRYLVKRTGEKVFLECVQDMDHENMFWYRQDPGLGLRLIYFSYDVKMKEKGDIPEGYSVSREKKERFSLILESASTNQTSMYLCASLGLAGGTWAPDTQYFGPGTRLTVL.

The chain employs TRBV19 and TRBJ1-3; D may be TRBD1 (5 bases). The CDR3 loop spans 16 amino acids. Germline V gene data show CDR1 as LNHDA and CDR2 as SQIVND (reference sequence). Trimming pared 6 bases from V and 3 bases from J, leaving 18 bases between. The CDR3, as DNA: TGTGCCAGTAGCATCGACGCAGGGAACGGTGGAAACACCATATATTTT. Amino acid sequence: CASSIDAGNGGNTIYF.